These T cell receptor beta chains were read from a single sample in a study of follicular helper T cells after annual influenza vaccination. The assay was immunoSEQ multiplex PCR, and TCRdb's table has in-frame clones only and misses some. Here the sample spans under 15,000 clones, roughly 80% being singletons. Sample: CXCR5- memory CD4+ T cells sorted from blood, taken on the day of influenza vaccination. The receptor set was obtained from an adult who received the influenza vaccine. Both conserved end residues are part of each CDR3. D genes are given only for firm matches. Where a row states a size, it is once, few, many or the class of an expanded clone; other rows omit it.

CASSREGRGYTF	TGCGCCAGCAGCCGGGAGGGCCGTGGCTACACCTTC	TRBJ1-2	TRBV5-1	-	-
CASSLTDYEQYF	TGCGCCAGCAGCTTGACGGACTACGAGCAGTACTTC	TRBJ2-7	TRBV5-1	few	-
CASSETPWSEAFF	TGTGCCAGCAGTGAAACCCCTTGGTCTGAAGCTTTCTTT	TRBJ1-1	TRBV25-1	few	-
CASSYAQRVGGYTF	TGTGCCAGCAGTTACGCACAAAGGGTGGGGGGCTACACCTTC	TRBJ1-2	TRBV6-5	-	-
CASTRGMNNEQFF	TGTGCCAGTACTCGGGGGATGAACAATGAGCAGTTCTTC	TRBJ2-1	TRBV19	-	-
CASSLEETQYF	TGTGCCAGCAGCTTGGAAGAGACCCAGTACTTC	TRBJ2-5	TRBV5-4	-	-
CASSQDWQGSSPLHF	TGCGCCAGCAGCCAAGACTGGCAGGGGAGTTCACCCCTCCACTTT	TRBJ1-6	TRBV4-3	few	-
CASTLGPGQPQHF	TGTGCCAGCACCTTAGGGCCCGGGCAGCCCCAGCATTTT	TRBJ1-5	TRBV6-6	-	-
CASSGRLDSYEQYF	TGTGCCAGCAGCGGGAGACTGGACTCCTACGAGCAGTACTTC	TRBJ2-7	TRBV7-8	few	-
CSVVGSAGHLNTEAFF	TGCAGCGTTGTAGGTTCGGCAGGCCATTTGAACACTGAAGCTTTCTTT	TRBJ1-1	TRBV29-1	-	-